This T cell receptor (beta chain) was sequenced for a study of blood T cell repertoires in COVID-19. Study-wide background: Whether acute or convalescent, the COVID-19 samples came from the United States, Italy and Spain.

In terms of age and location, participants ranged from roughly 18 to 95 years and lived in about two dozen US areas. Each recovered donor of Cohort 3 presented with two negative PCRs, clearance, or symptom resolution. Germline-derived CDR1 and CDR2 are MNHEY and SMNVEV (reference sequence). V was trimmed by 7 bases and J by 8 bases, leaving 18 bases between them. This CDR3 comprises 14 residues. Original data processing: Reference gene primer amplification gave estimated nucleated cell counts. Assay: immunoSEQ multiplex PCR; the TCRdb copy retains only in-frame clones and omits some. For V, J and clone size, that table is used; D and trimming come from the DNA. The repertoire holds 300,000 to 450,000 clones, with around 87% as singletons.

Source material: PBMCs or T cells enriched from blood (not recorded which). This sequence was found in a man between 25 and 39 years old who had recovered from COVID-19. This chain uses TRBV27 with TRBJ2-1; a weak D match, TRBD1 (5 bases). The CDR3: CASTPGHRIYEQFF. For the CDR3, the DNA is TGTGCCAGCACCCCCGGACACCGAATCTATGAGCAGTTCTTC.